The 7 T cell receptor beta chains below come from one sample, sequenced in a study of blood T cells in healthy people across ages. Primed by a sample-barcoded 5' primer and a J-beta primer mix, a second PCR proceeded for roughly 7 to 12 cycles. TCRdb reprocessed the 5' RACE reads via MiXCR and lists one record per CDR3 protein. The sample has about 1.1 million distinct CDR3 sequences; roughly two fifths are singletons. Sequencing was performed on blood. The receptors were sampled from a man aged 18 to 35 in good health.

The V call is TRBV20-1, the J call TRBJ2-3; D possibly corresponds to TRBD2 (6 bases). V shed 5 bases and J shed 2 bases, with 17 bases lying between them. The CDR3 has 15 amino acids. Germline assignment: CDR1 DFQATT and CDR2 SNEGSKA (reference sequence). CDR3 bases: TGCAGTGCTCCAAGGGCGGAGGGCTACACAGATACGCAGTATTTT. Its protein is CSAPRAEGYTDTQYF.

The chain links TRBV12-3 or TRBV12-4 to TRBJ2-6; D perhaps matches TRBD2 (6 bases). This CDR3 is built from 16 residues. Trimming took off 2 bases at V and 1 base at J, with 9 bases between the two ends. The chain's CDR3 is CASSLSRESGANVLTF. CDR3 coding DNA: TGTGCCAGCAGTTTATCGCGGGAATCTGGGGCCAACGTCCTGACTTTC.

The chain's CDR3 is CASSNSWGDRAGEKLFF. The CDR3, as DNA: TGTGCCAGCAGTAATAGTTGGGGAGACAGGGCAGGCGAAAAACTGTTTTTT. V gene TRBV6-1 combines with J gene TRBJ1-4; 7 positions agree with TRBD1. Germline CDR1 MNHNS, CDR2 SASEGT. V lost 5 bases to trimming and J lost 8 bases; unmatched junction nucleotides: 17. The CDR3 is 17 residues long.

The CDR3 DNA sequence: TGTGCCAGCAGCCAAGATGGGGGTCGACAGGATAGCTCCTATAATTCACCCCTCCACTTT. Its protein product is CASSQDGGRQDSSYNSPLHF. The rearrangement uses TRBV3-1 and TRBJ1-6; TRBD1 might be the D (6 bases). Trimming cost V 0 bases and J 0 bases, with 18 bases left between them. There are 20 residues in the CDR3. Germline assignment: CDR1 LGHDT and CDR2 YNNKEL (reference sequence). Full variable domain (missing parts from reference TRBV3-1 and TRBJ1-6): DTAVSQTPKYLVTQMGNDKSIKCEQNLGHDTMYWYKQDSKKFLKIMFSYNNKELIINETVPNRFSPKSPDKAHLNLHINSLELGDSAVYFCASSQDGGRQDSSYNSPLHFGNGTRLTVT.

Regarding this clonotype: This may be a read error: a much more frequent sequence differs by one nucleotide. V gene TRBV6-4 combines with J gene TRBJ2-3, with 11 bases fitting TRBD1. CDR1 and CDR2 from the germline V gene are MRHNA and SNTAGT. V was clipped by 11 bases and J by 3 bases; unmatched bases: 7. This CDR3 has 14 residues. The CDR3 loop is CAAGQGAVTDTQYF. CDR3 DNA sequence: TGTGCCGCTGGACAGGGGGCAGTAACAGATACGCAGTATTTT.

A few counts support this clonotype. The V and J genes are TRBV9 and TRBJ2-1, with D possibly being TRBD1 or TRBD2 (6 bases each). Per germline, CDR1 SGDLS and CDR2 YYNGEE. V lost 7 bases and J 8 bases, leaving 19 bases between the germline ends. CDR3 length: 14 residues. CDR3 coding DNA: TGTGCCAGCGCCAAAGGAGGGGGGAAGGATGAGCAGTTCTTC. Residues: CASAKGGGKDEQFF.

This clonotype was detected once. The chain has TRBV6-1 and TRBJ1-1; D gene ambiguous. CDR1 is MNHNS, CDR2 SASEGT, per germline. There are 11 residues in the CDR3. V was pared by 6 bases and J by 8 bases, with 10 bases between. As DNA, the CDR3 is TGTGCCAGCAGGGAGATCCGAGAAGCTTTCTTT. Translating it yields CASREIREAFF.